The 14 T cell receptor beta chains reported below all come from one sample, sequenced in a study of STAT3 mutations in large granular lymphocyte leukemia. Whole-study results and caveats: At least one immunodominant TCR beta clonotype appeared in every T-cell large granular lymphocyte leukemia patient.

The table came from immunoSEQ multiplex PCR; TCRdb's copy has only in-frame clones and leaves some out. The sample carries over 4,500 clones, around half recorded once. Their recognized antigens are unknown. The sample comprised peripheral blood mononuclear cells. The receptors shown here come from a woman in her 70s with T-cell large granular lymphocyte leukemia. Some clones in this sample may be carry-over from other donors' samples.

This clone has a handful of counts. This rearrangement joins TRBV5-4 to TRBJ2-1, with 8 bases lining up with TRBD1. Germline values: CDR1 SGHNT, CDR2 YYREEE (reference sequence). With V trimmed by 3 bases and J by 7 bases, 6 bases remained unmatched. This CDR3 is built from 14 residues. In nucleotides, the CDR3 is TGTGCCAGCAGCTATTCGACAGGGGCAAATGAGCAGTTCTTC. The encoded protein is CASSYSTGANEQFF.

This clone was detected only once. In DNA, the CDR3 is TGCGCCAGCAGCCGCTCAGTATCTCAGCCCCAGCATTTT. It codes for CASSRSVSQPQHF. The chain uses TRBV5-1 and TRBJ1-5; D uncertain. V lost 4 bases, J lost 6 bases, and 11 bases lay in between. This CDR3 is 13 amino acids long. Germline CDR1 and CDR2: SGHRS and YFSETQ.

The V gene is TRBV30, the J gene TRBJ1-5, with D unclear. The germline V gene has CDR1 GTSNPN and CDR2 SVGIG (reference sequence). Trimming stripped 2 bases from V and 0 bases from J, with 8 bases between. CDR3 length: 14 residues. CDR3 nucleotide sequence: TGTGCCTGGAGTTTAGGGAATAGCAATCAGCCCCAGCATTTT. It translates to CAWSLGNSNQPQHF.

This chain uses TRBV5-1 with TRBJ2-1; 10 bases agree with TRBD2. The ends lost 2 bases at V and 5 bases at J; junction bases unmatched: 1. Germline CDR1 and CDR2: SGHRS and YFSETQ. The length of the CDR3 is 14 residues. The CDR3 reads CASSFSGRNNEQFF. For the CDR3, the DNA is TGCGCCAGCAGCTTTAGCGGGAGGAACAATGAGCAGTTCTTC. Supplemented by reference TRBV5-1 and TRBJ2-1, the full variable domain reads KAGVTQTPRYLIKTRGQQVTLSCSPISGHRSVSWYQQTPGQGLQFLFEYFSETQRNKGNFPGRFSGRQFSNSRSEMNVSTLELGDSALYLCASSFSGRNNEQFFGPGTRLTVL.

This chain uses TRBV29-1 with TRBJ2-4; TRBD1 aligns across 8 bases. Germline V CDR1 and CDR2: SQVTM, ANQGSEA. With V trimmed by 2 bases and J by 0 bases, 18 bases remained unmatched. The CDR3 length is 20 residues. The CDR3 nucleotides are TGCAGCGTTGAATCGACCCCCCACGACAGGGGAGAACTAGCCAAAAACATTCAGTACTTC. This codes for CSVESTPHDRGELAKNIQYF. The entire variable domain, with the rest obtained from reference TRBV29-1 and TRBJ2-4, is as follows: SAVISQKPSRDICQRGTSLTIQCQVDSQVTMMFWYRQQPGQSLTLIATANQGSEATYESGFVIDKFPISRPNLTFSTLTVSNMSPEDSSIYLCSVESTPHDRGELAKNIQYFGAGTRLSVL.

The genes are TRBV28 and TRBJ2-7, with 9 bases lining up with TRBD2. Germline V gene lookup returns CDR1 MDHEN and CDR2 SYDVKM. After removal of 6 bases from V and 2 bases from J, the junction contained 5 bases not matched to a gene. The CDR3 spans 14 residues. DNA for the CDR3: TGTGCCAGCAGGACTAGCGGAATCCCCTACGAGCAGTACTTC. Its translation is CASRTSGIPYEQYF.

V and J are TRBV25-1 and TRBJ1-1, with D hard to call. The CDR3 length is 11 residues. From germline, CDR1 is MGHDK and CDR2 SYGVNS. The germline V and J ends were trimmed by 1 base and 10 bases, with 7 bases remaining between them. In nucleotides, the CDR3 is TGTGCCAGCAGTGAATTTGAGGTAGCTTTCTTT. Its protein is CASSEFEVAFF.

This chain connects TRBV30 to TRBJ1-2; 7 bases match TRBD1. Trimming took 0 bases from V and 8 from J; bases not matched to a gene: 12. CDR1 and CDR2 (germline): GTSNPN, SVGIG (reference sequence). This CDR3 has 15 amino acids. Here the CDR3 reads CAWSVTGAPRGGYTF. Written as DNA, the CDR3 is TGTGCCTGGAGTGTAACAGGGGCCCCGCGGGGCGGCTACACCTTC. Full variable domain (rest looked up from reference TRBV30 and TRBJ1-2): SQTIHQWPATLVQPVGSPLSLECTVEGTSNPNLYWYRQAAGRGLQLLFYSVGIGQISSEVPQNLSASRPQDRQFILSSKKLLLSDSGFYLCAWSVTGAPRGGYTFGSGTRLTVV.

There are a few counts of this clone. The V gene is TRBV5-4, the J gene TRBJ2-7, with TRBD1 matching over 7 bases. Germline V gene sequence: CDR1 SGHNT, CDR2 YYREEE (reference sequence). The CDR3 loop spans 14 amino acids. J was trimmed by 6 bases and V by 0 bases; bases with no gene match: 6. CDR3 in amino acids: CASSLEGGGREQYF. The CDR3 bases are TGTGCCAGCAGCTTGGAAGGGGGCGGACGCGAGCAGTACTTC.

This chain links TRBV6-6 with TRBJ1-5; possibly TRBD1 for D (5 bases). Trimming pared 3 bases from V and 1 base from J, leaving 13 bases between. CDR1 is MNHNY and CDR2 is SVGAGI in the germline V gene (reference sequence). The CDR3 totals 16 residues. CDR3 residues: CASSYTGTPSNQPQHF. CDR3 nucleotide sequence: TGTGCCAGCAGTTATACCGGGACTCCAAGCAATCAGCCCCAGCATTTT.

This clone has just a few counts. V is TRBV30 and J is TRBJ1-2; 8 bases fit TRBD1. The CDR3 sequence is 11 residues long. CDR1 is GTSNPN, CDR2 SVGIG, per germline (reference sequence). The trim removed 4 bases at V and 8 bases at J, leaving 3 bases unmatched. CDR3 region: CAWITGGGYTF. The CDR3, as DNA: TGTGCCTGGATTACAGGGGGGGGCTACACCTTC.

The chain combines TRBV6-1 with TRBJ2-3; 14 bases line up with TRBD2. Germline lookup yields CDR1 MNHNS and CDR2 SASEGT. Germline trimming cut 3 bases from V and 4 bases from J; bases unmatched to any gene: 3. The CDR3 consists of 16 residues. CDR3 in DNA: TGTGCCAGCAGTGAGGGGACTAGCGGGAGACCAGATACGCAGTATTTT. This sequence encodes CASSEGTSGRPDTQYF.

The rearrangement uses TRBV6-6 and TRBJ1-2, with TRBD1 matching 7 bases. This CDR3 region has 14 residues. CDR1 is MNHNY, CDR2 SVGAGI, per germline (reference sequence). With V trimmed by 2 bases and J by 5 bases, 5 bases remained unmatched. The CDR3 coding sequence is TGTGCCAGCAGTTACCAACGACAGGGATATGGCTACACCTTC. Amino acids: CASSYQRQGYGYTF.

The chain uses TRBV30 and TRBJ1-1; D unclear. V dropped 5 bases and J dropped 3 bases, with 19 bases sitting between them. Germline V gene data show CDR1 as GTSNPN and CDR2 as SVGIG (reference sequence). This CDR3 is built from 15 residues. Here the CDR3 reads CAWGMALGSHTEAFF. DNA for the CDR3: TGTGCCTGGGGTATGGCCCTCGGCAGTCACACTGAAGCTTTCTTT.